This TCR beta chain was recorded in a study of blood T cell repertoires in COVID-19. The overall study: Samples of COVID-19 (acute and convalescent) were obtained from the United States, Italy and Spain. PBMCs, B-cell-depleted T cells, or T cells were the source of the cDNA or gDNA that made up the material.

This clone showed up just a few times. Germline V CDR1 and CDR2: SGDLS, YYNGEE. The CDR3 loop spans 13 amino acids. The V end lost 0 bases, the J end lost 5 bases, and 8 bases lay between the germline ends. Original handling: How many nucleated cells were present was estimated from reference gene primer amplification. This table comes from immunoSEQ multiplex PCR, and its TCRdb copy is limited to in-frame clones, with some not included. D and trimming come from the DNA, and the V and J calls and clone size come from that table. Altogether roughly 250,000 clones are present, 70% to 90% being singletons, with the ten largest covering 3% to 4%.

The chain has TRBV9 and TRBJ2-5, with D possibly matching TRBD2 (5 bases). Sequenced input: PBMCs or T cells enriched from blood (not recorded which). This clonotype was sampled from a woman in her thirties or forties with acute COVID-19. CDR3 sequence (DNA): TGTGCCAGCAGCGTAGCTACGGGGGAGACCCAGTACTTC. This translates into CASSVATGETQYF. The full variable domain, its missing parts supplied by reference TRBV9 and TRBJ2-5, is DSGVTQTPKHLITATGQRVTLRCSPRSGDLSVYWYQQSLDQGLQFLIQYYNGEERAKGNILERFSAQQFPDLHSELNLSSLELGDSALYFCASSVATGETQYFGPGTRLLVL.